Following are 23 T cell receptor beta chains from one sample sequenced in a study of read filtering for tumor transcriptome and immune sequencing. The library was built from roughly 400 ng RNA with molecular barcoded adaptors for alpha/delta and beta/gamma chains. Each CDR3 protein is one row after TCRdb ran MiXCR on the reads. The sample consists of some 41,000 distinct CDR3 sequences, about an eighth of them appearing once. The specimen sequenced was a population of CD138-negative cells sorted from bone marrow. These receptors all come from a donor aged 40 or over with multiple myeloma.

Ten or more counts support this clonotype. The rearrangement joins TRBV5-6 to TRBJ2-2; TRBD1 matches 7 bases. Germline V CDR1 and CDR2: SGHDT, YYEEEE. The CDR3 runs to 13 residues. The V gene end was trimmed by 9 bases and the J gene end by 1 base; junction bases not matched to a gene: 3. The CDR3 loop is CATRTGNTGELFF. CDR3 bases: TGTGCCACCAGGACAGGGAACACCGGGGAGCTGTTTTTT.

A word on this clonotype: With a much larger clone just one base away, this may be a read error. The J gene is TRBJ2-3, the V gene TRBV28, with D perhaps TRBD2 (6 bases). Germline V gives CDR1 MDHEN, CDR2 SYDVKM. The CDR3 spans 14 residues. CDR3 sequence reads: CTSSFWGVTDTQYF. The CDR3 nucleotides read TGTACCAGCAGTTTCTGGGGGGTCACAGATACGCAGTATTTT.

With regard to this clonotype: This may be a read error: a much more frequent sequence differs by one nucleotide. This chain uses TRBV24-1 with TRBJ2-3; a weak D match, TRBD2 (7 bases). V was pared by 6 bases and J by 6 bases, with 18 bases between. CDR1 and CDR2 (germline): KGHDR, SFDVKD. This CDR3 is built from 15 residues. The CDR3 nucleotides are TGTGCCACCAGTACAGGCGGGGGAACAGGGGATACGCAGTATTTT. Amino acid sequence: CATSTGGGTGDTQYF.

In its sample, this clonotype was seen many times. The gene calls are TRBV20-1 and TRBJ1-5; 9 nucleotides match TRBD1. The CDR3 has 13 amino acids. The germline gives CDR1 DFQATT, CDR2 SNEGSKA (reference sequence). J gave up 1 base and V 5 bases, and 0 bases lay outside the gene matches. The CDR3 sequence: CSAGQGSNQPQHF. Here the CDR3 DNA reads TGCAGTGCTGGACAGGGGAGCAATCAGCCCCAGCATTTT.

This clonotype has just a few counts. This CDR3 reads CASGPGQPGTDTQYF. For the CDR3, the DNA is TGTGCTAGTGGTCCGGGACAGCCAGGCACAGATACGCAGTATTTT. This chain uses TRBV12-5 with TRBJ2-3; TRBD1 agrees at 7 bases. J gave up 1 base and V 5 bases, and 6 bases lay outside the gene matches. The length of the CDR3 is 15 residues. The germline V gene encodes CDR1 LGHNT and CDR2 FRNRAP.

This clonotype has just a few counts. The chain carries TRBV6-1 and TRBJ2-6; TRBD2 is a possible D gene (5 bases). The CDR3 spans 14 residues. CDR1 MNHNS and CDR2 SASEGT come from the germline V gene. V lost 8 bases and J 0 bases, leaving 8 bases between the germline ends. CDR3 region: CASSRDSGANVLTF. The CDR3, as DNA: TGTGCCAGCTCCCGGGACTCTGGGGCCAACGTCCTGACTTTC.

This clonotype showed up many times. This may be a read error: a much more frequent sequence differs by one nucleotide. No conserved phenylalanine or tryptophan ends this CDR3, so it is likely a read error. The V call is TRBV7-2, the J call TRBJ2-2; D is undetermined. The V end was cut by 2 bases, the J end by 7 bases, with 11 bases between. The CDR3 runs to 14 residues. Germline CDR1 SGHTA, CDR2 FQGNSA. CDR3 nucleotides: TGTGCCAGCAGCTTAAACGGCTTGGGCGGGGAGCTGTTTTCT. Translating it yields CASSLNGLGGELFS.

In this sample, this clonotype turned up many times. The V gene is TRBV20-1, the J gene TRBJ2-3, with no clear D. Germline V gene data show CDR1 as DFQATT and CDR2 as SNEGSKA (reference sequence). CDR3 length: 15 residues. V was cut by 2 bases and J by 0 bases, with 12 bases left in between. The CDR3 DNA reads as TGCAGTGCTAGATTAAGGACGGCTAGCACAGATACGCAGTATTTT. This translates into CSARLRTASTDTQYF.

This clonotype appeared many times. The chain recombines TRBV20-1 with TRBJ2-1; 8 positions agree with TRBD2. The CDR3 extends over 16 amino acids. Germline values: CDR1 DFQATT, CDR2 SNEGSKA (reference sequence). CDR3 protein: CSPSSLSAGVYNEQFF. The CDR3 DNA follows: TGCAGCCCCTCGTCTCTCTCAGCGGGGGTCTACAATGAGCAGTTCTTC.

This clonotype was counted many times. The rearrangement joins TRBV19 to TRBJ2-7; TRBD2 might be the D (6 bases). There are 11 residues in the CDR3. The germline gives CDR1 LNHDA, CDR2 SQIVND (reference sequence). V was trimmed by 10 bases and J by 7 bases, leaving 14 bases between them. CDR3 nucleotide sequence: TGTGCCACCATTTACGGGGGAGAGCAGTACTTC. This sequence encodes CATIYGGEQYF. The whole variable domain, remainder taken from reference TRBV19 and TRBJ2-7, is DGGITQSPKYLFRKEGQNVTLSCEQNLNHDAMYWYRQDPGQGLRLIYYSQIVNDFQKGDIAEGYSVSREKKESFPLTVTSAQKNPTAFYLCATIYGGEQYFGPGTRLTVT.

This chain connects TRBV7-2 to TRBJ2-3; TRBD2 matches 7 bases. V dropped 5 bases and J dropped 4; count of bases not matched to a gene: 12. Germline V gene sequence: CDR1 SGHTA, CDR2 FQGNSA. This CDR3 is 16 amino acids long. In DNA form, the CDR3 reads TGTGCCAGCAGCCACAGACTAGCAGGTGGGCCAGATACGCAGTATTTT. Its protein is CASSHRLAGGPDTQYF.

As for this clonotype: It may be a read error: a sequence one base away is much more abundant. The chain combines TRBV3-1 with TRBJ2-7; 9 nucleotides align to TRBD2. Germline CDR1 is LGHDT and CDR2 is YNNKEL (reference sequence). The ends lost 3 bases at V and 5 bases at J; junction bases unmatched: 2. The CDR3 consists of 13 residues. In nucleotides, the CDR3 is TGTGCCAGCAGCCAGCGGGGGGGCGACGAGCAGTACTTC. Protein: CASSQRGGDEQYF.

This clonotype showed up many times. The chain has TRBV7-2 and TRBJ2-2; 8 nucleotides align to TRBD2. Trimming took 3 bases from V and 4 from J; bases not matched to a gene: 7. The CDR3 runs 16 residues. Germline V lookup: CDR1 SGHTA, CDR2 FQGNSA. CDR3 bases: TGTGCCAGCAGCTTTCCAGCTAGCGGGTTCACCGGGGAGCTGTTTTTT. Its translation: CASSFPASGFTGELFF.

As concerns this clonotype: Possible read error: a much larger clone is one base away. The chain recombines TRBV28 with TRBJ2-3, with D tentatively TRBD1 or TRBD2 (5 bases each). Germline CDR1 MDHEN, CDR2 SYDVKM. Trimming shortened V by 4 bases and J by 2 bases, and 13 bases separated the two germline ends. The CDR3 is made up of 15 amino acids. Written as DNA, the CDR3 is TGTGCCAGCAGTTCCGTCCGGGGACCCACAGATACGCAGTATTTT. Translating gives CASSSVRGPTDTQYF.

With regard to this clonotype: This may come from a read error, since a much larger clone is one base off. This chain joins TRBV20-1 and TRBJ1-2, with D perhaps matching TRBD1 (6 bases). CDR3 length: 13 residues. V shed 2 bases and J shed 2 bases, with 9 bases lying between them. Germline V gives CDR1 DFQATT, CDR2 SNEGSKA (reference sequence). The CDR3 nucleotides are TGCAGTGCTAGAAGGGGGGCAAACTATGGCTACACCTTC. This codes for CSARRGANYGYTF.

This clonotype was detected ten times or more. V usage is TRBV19 and J usage is TRBJ1-5; possible D gene TRBD1, 5 bases. Germline V lookup: CDR1 LNHDA, CDR2 SQIVND (reference sequence). Trimming took off 0 bases at V and 9 bases at J, with 15 bases between the two ends. The CDR3 contains 15 residues. The CDR3 DNA reads TGTGCCAGTAGTATAGATGGGACCTTCGCAACGCCCCAGCATTTT. This gives the protein CASSIDGTFATPQHF.

This clonotype appeared many times. The V and J genes are TRBV29-1 and TRBJ1-4; 11 positions match TRBD1. Trimming at V came to 6 bases and at J to 10 bases, leaving 10 bases not matched to a gene. Per germline, CDR1 SQVTM and CDR2 ANQGSEA. The CDR3 extends over 14 amino acids. CDR3 protein: CSVQVGQGARKLFF. The CDR3 DNA is TGCAGCGTCCAAGTCGGACAGGGGGCACGAAAACTGTTTTTT.

On this clonotype itself: A much larger clonotype is one base distant, so this may be a read error. The chain combines TRBV27 with TRBJ2-7; D remains unclear. The CDR3 spans 11 residues. Germline V gene sequence: CDR1 MNHEY, CDR2 SMNVEV (reference sequence). Trimming took 6 bases from V and 3 from J, leaving 6 bases between them. CDR3 in amino acids: CASRGDYEQYF. The CDR3 DNA reads as TGTGCCAGCAGAGGAGACTACGAGCAGTACTTC.

There are many counts of this clonotype. V is TRBV7-8 and J is TRBJ2-5; 9 bases are a match to TRBD1. The V gene end was trimmed by 5 bases and the J gene end by 3 bases; junction bases not matched to a gene: 10. The CDR3 has 16 residues. CDR1 is SGHVS and CDR2 is FQNEAQ in the germline V gene. The CDR3 sequence: CASSQQPGQGKETQYF. The CDR3 bases are TGTGCCAGCAGCCAGCAGCCCGGACAGGGGAAAGAGACCCAGTACTTC.

This clonotype appeared many times. The V gene is TRBV7-9, the J gene TRBJ2-3; D is perhaps TRBD1 (7 bases). V lost 5 bases and J 3 bases, leaving 15 bases between the germline ends. Germline V gene data show CDR1 as SEHNR and CDR2 as FQNEAQ (reference sequence). The CDR3 has 15 residues. DNA of the CDR3: TGTGCCAGCAGCCCCTGGAGGGGGCTTACAGATACGCAGTATTTT. This sequence encodes CASSPWRGLTDTQYF. Full variable domain (outside the CDR3, taken from reference TRBV7-9 and TRBJ2-3): DTGVSQNPRHKITKRGQNVTFRCDPISEHNRLYWYRQTLGQGPEFLTYFQNEAQLEKSRLLSDRFSAERPKGSFSTLEIQRTEQGDSAMYLCASSPWRGLTDTQYFGPGTRLTVL.

This clonotype was recorded many times. The gene calls are TRBV18 and TRBJ2-1; D gene unclear. The CDR3 is 11 amino acids. The germline V gene has CDR1 KGHSH and CDR2 LQKENI. The ends were cut back, 6 bases at V and 2 bases at J, with 2 bases in the middle. The CDR3 sequence: CASSPYNEQFF. CDR3 DNA: TGTGCCAGCTCCCCCTACAATGAGCAGTTCTTC.

This clonotype was observed at least ten times. The chain combines TRBV4-1 with TRBJ2-7; 7 bases fit TRBD2. V lost 0 bases, J lost 9 bases, and 14 bases stayed unmatched. CDR1 is MGHRA, CDR2 YSYEKL, per germline. This CDR3 comprises 16 residues. The DNA of the CDR3 is TGCGCCAGCAGCCAAGATGCGGGGGACGTCTCGCGTGTGCAGTACTTC. It codes for CASSQDAGDVSRVQYF.

This clonotype was counted ten times or more. The chain couples TRBV7-9 to TRBJ2-5; 7 bases line up with TRBD1. V shed 6 bases and J 2 bases; nucleotides not matched to a gene: 9. The germline V gene encodes CDR1 SEHNR and CDR2 FQNEAQ (reference sequence). CDR3 length: 15 residues. CDR3 nucleotides: TGTGCCAGCAGACGTACGGGACAGCAACAAGAGACCCAGTACTTC. Translated, it gives CASRRTGQQQETQYF.